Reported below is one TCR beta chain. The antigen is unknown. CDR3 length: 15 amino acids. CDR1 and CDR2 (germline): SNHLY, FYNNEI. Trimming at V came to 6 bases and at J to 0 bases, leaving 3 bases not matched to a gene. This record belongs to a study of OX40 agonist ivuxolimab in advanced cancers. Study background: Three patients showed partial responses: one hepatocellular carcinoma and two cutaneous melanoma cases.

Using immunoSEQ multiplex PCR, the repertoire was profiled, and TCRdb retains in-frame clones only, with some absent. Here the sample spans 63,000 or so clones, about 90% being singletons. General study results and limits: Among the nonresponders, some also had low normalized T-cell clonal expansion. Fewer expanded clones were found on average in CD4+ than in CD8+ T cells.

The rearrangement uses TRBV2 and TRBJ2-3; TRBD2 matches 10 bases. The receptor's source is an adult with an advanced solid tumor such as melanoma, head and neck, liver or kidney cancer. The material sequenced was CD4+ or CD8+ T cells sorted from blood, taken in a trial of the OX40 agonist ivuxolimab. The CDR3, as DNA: TGTGCCAGCAGGGTACTAGCGGGGAGCACAGATACGCAGTATTTT. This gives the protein CASRVLAGSTDTQYF.